Each of the 26 T cell receptor beta chains below was sequenced from the same sample in a study of regulatory T cells in long-lasting Graves disease. Stated time point: newly diagnosed GD, antithyroid drugs for less than 3 months. Preparation of the TCR library used RNA extracted from PBMCs. The TCR beta library used iRepertoire HTBI primers with Arm-PCR amplification of CDR3. In TCRdb, the multiplex PCR reads were re-called with MiXCR into one record per CDR3 protein. The repertoire holds about 540,000 distinct CDR3 sequences, 13% seen once, with roughly 9.7% in the top ten. These data were also reused for a study on T cells in Graves' hyperthyroidism and ophthalmopathy.

The specimen was peripheral blood mononuclear cells (PBMCs), collected at new diagnosis, from a patient treated with antithyroid drugs. Receptors were obtained from a man younger than 45 with Graves disease.

This clonotype showed up many times. The CDR3 bases are TGCAGTGCTGCCCTTGGTGTGGGGGCCCAGGGGCCCCAGCATTTT. Translation: CSAALGVGAQGPQHF. This chain connects TRBV20-1 to TRBJ1-5; D possibly corresponds to TRBD1 (6 bases). CDR1 is DFQATT, CDR2 SNEGSKA, per germline (reference sequence). V was trimmed by 5 bases and J by 9 bases, leaving 23 bases between them. This CDR3 is built from 15 residues.

This clonotype appeared a few times. This chain joins TRBV20-1 and TRBJ1-6; D is unresolved. CDR1 DFQATT and CDR2 SNEGSKA come from the germline V gene (reference sequence). The CDR3 consists of 11 residues. V lost 2 bases, J lost 14 bases, and 10 bases lay in between. CDR3 sequence (DNA): TGCAGTGCTAGATACCCCCAAACCCTCCACTTT. Amino acids: CSARYPQTLHF.

This clonotype has a handful of counts. The rearrangement links TRBV29-1 to TRBJ2-6; D is possibly TRBD2 (6 bases). The V gene lost 3 bases and the J gene lost 4 bases, with 7 bases spanning the gap. Germline V gene lookup returns CDR1 SQVTM and CDR2 ANQGSEA. The CDR3 loop spans 13 amino acids. CDR3 sequence: CSVDRGGANVLTF. The CDR3 DNA follows: TGCAGCGTTGACCGGGGGGGGGCCAACGTCCTGACTTTC.

A few counts support this clonotype. The V gene is TRBV24-1, the J gene TRBJ1-5; D is ambiguous. V gave up 6 bases and J gave up 4 bases, with 12 bases separating them. Germline lookup yields CDR1 KGHDR and CDR2 SFDVKD. The CDR3 contains 14 residues. CDR3 loop: CATSSGRNNQPQHF. CDR3 in DNA: TGTGCCACCAGTTCGGGCAGAAATAATCAGCCCCAGCATTTT.

This clonotype was observed once. This sequence joins TRBV9 and TRBJ1-2; a possible D gene is TRBD1 (5 bases). The V end lost 4 bases, the J end lost 6 bases, and 13 bases lay between the germline ends. CDR1 is SGDLS, CDR2 YYNGEE, per germline. The CDR3 loop spans 13 amino acids. In DNA, the CDR3 is TGTGCCAGCAGCAAAGGGGTTTCGGATGGCTACACCTTC. This translates into CASSKGVSDGYTF.

Ten or more counts support this clonotype. The chain recombines TRBV12-3 or TRBV12-4 with TRBJ1-1; D unclear. The CDR3 sequence is 11 residues long. Trimming cost V 5 bases and J 7 bases, with 8 bases left between them. The CDR3 here is CASSISNEAFF. For the CDR3, the DNA is TGTGCCAGCAGTATATCCAATGAAGCTTTCTTT.

This clonotype came up many times. The J gene is TRBJ1-6, the V gene TRBV28; unclear D gene. The germline gives CDR1 MDHEN, CDR2 SYDVKM. Trimming stripped 2 bases from V and 10 bases from J, with 6 bases between. The CDR3 is made up of 12 amino acids. The CDR3 DNA reads TGTGCCAGCAGTTTAAGGCCGTCACCCCTCCACTTT. Residues: CASSLRPSPLHF.

The V gene is TRBV7-9, the J gene TRBJ1-4; no definite D call. The germline V gene has CDR1 SEHNR and CDR2 FQNEAQ (reference sequence). CDR3 length equals 14 residues. The V end was cut by 6 bases, the J end by 6 bases, with 14 bases between. This CDR3 is CASRLDYKDEKLFF. The CDR3, as DNA: TGTGCCAGCAGACTTGATTACAAGGATGAAAAACTGTTTTTT.

This clonotype was recorded many times. J is TRBJ2-1 and V is TRBV11-2; D might be TRBD1 or TRBD2, each matching 5 bases. Per the germline V gene, CDR1 is SGHAT and CDR2 is FQNNGV. The V gene lost 3 bases and the J gene lost 4 bases, with 13 bases spanning the gap. The CDR3 runs 15 residues. CDR3 nucleotides: TGTGCCAGCAGCTTTGGGGGACGAGTATACAATGAGCAGTTCTTC. The encoded protein is CASSFGGRVYNEQFF.

The sample holds many counts of this clonotype. The chain links TRBV27 to TRBJ1-1, with D uncertain. The CDR3 is 17 amino acids. Trimming took off 5 bases at V and 5 bases at J, with 24 bases between the two ends. Germline-derived CDR1 and CDR2 are MNHEY and SMNVEV (reference sequence). The CDR3 here is CASSPVHRADLGTEAFF. The CDR3 DNA reads as TGTGCCAGCAGTCCCGTCCATCGGGCGGATCTTGGAACTGAAGCTTTCTTT.

This clonotype appeared once. This may be a read error: a much more frequent sequence differs by one nucleotide. The chain combines TRBV5-4 with TRBJ2-7; 9 nucleotides line up with TRBD1. CDR1 SGHNT and CDR2 YYREEE come from the germline V gene (reference sequence). The CDR3 is made up of 13 amino acids. V lost 4 bases to trimming and J lost 6 bases; unmatched junction nucleotides: 5. CDR3 residues: CASSRDRVGEQYF. In DNA form, the CDR3 reads TGTGCCAGCAGCCGGGACAGGGTAGGCGAGCAGTACTTC. The full variable domain, with the rest looked up from reference TRBV5-4 and TRBJ2-7, is ETGVTQSPTHLIKTRGQQVTLRCSSQSGHNTVSWYQQALGQGPQFIFQYYREEENGRGNFPPRFSGLQFPNYSSELNVNALELDDSALYLCASSRDRVGEQYFGPGTRLTVT.

This clonotype showed up many times. CDR3: CASSFGQQETQYF. The CDR3 DNA reads as TGTGCCAGCAGCTTCGGACAGCAAGAGACCCAGTACTTC. The chain employs TRBV7-2 and TRBJ2-5; weak D call: TRBD1 (6 bases). This CDR3 is 13 amino acids long. Trimming shortened V by 3 bases and J by 2 bases, and 7 bases separated the two germline ends. Germline CDR1 reads SGHTA; CDR2 reads FQGNSA. Together with reference TRBV7-2 and TRBJ2-5, the CDR3 gives the full variable domain: GAGVSQSPSNKVTEKGKDVELRCDPISGHTALYWYRQSLGQGLEFLIYFQGNSAPDKSGLPSDRFSAERTGGSVSTLTIQRTQQEDSAVYLCASSFGQQETQYFGPGTRLLVL.

As to this clonotype: One base away lies a much larger clone, so this may be a sequencing read error. The chain carries TRBV9 and TRBJ1-1; TRBD1 aligns across 7 bases. This CDR3 region has 16 residues. The germline gives CDR1 SGDLS, CDR2 YYNGEE. V shed 2 bases, J shed 4 bases, and the junction held 11 bases outside the gene matches. Written as DNA, the CDR3 is TGTGCCAGCAGCGTTGCCGGGACAGTCGTGAGCACTGAAGCTTTCTTT. Its protein is CASSVAGTVVSTEAFF.

The chain combines TRBV20-1 with TRBJ2-7; a possible D gene is TRBD2 (6 bases). The CDR3 runs 13 residues. Germline V gene lookup returns CDR1 DFQATT and CDR2 SNEGSKA (reference sequence). V was cut by 5 bases and J by 2 bases, with 13 bases left in between. The CDR3: CSAPGTSTYEQYF. The CDR3 DNA sequence: TGCAGTGCTCCCGGGACTTCTACCTACGAGCAGTACTTC.

This clonotype was found many times. The chain uses TRBV10-3 and TRBJ2-3; 14 nucleotides agree with TRBD2. Germline loops: CDR1 ENHRY, CDR2 SYGVKD. J was trimmed by 5 bases and V by 1 base; bases with no gene match: 8. This CDR3 has 18 residues. CDR3 bases: TGTGCCATCAGTGAGTTCCGACTAGCGGGAGGGGACGTAGATACGCAGTATTTT. Translated, it gives CAISEFRLAGGDVDTQYF.

This clonotype was picked up many times. The V gene is TRBV7-9, the J gene TRBJ2-7, with D perhaps TRBD2 (6 bases). V lost 5 bases to trimming and J lost 6 bases, with 20 bases between them. Per the germline V gene, CDR1 is SEHNR and CDR2 is FQNEAQ (reference sequence). CDR3 size: 15 residues. CDR3: CASSPRGGSAIEQYF. The CDR3 DNA sequence: TGTGCCAGCAGCCCCCGAGGAGGGTCGGCTATCGAGCAGTACTTC.

In this sample, this clonotype turned up many times. The J gene is TRBJ2-7, the V gene TRBV12-3 or TRBV12-4; D is possibly TRBD1 (6 bases). Trimming pared 2 bases from V and 5 bases from J, leaving 16 bases between. This CDR3 has 15 residues. The CDR3 reads CASSLSDRLGDEQYF. CDR3 coding DNA: TGTGCCAGCAGTTTATCGGACAGATTAGGCGACGAGCAGTACTTC.

This clonotype showed up just a few times. This chain joins TRBV5-4 and TRBJ2-1; 9 bases fit TRBD2. Germline V gene lookup returns CDR1 SGHNT and CDR2 YYREEE (reference sequence). CDR3 size: 14 residues. J gave up 1 base and V 7 bases, and 3 bases lay outside the gene matches. CDR3 sequence: CASGGRESYNEQFF. CDR3 in DNA: TGTGCCAGCGGCGGGAGGGAGTCCTACAATGAGCAGTTCTTC.

In this sample, this clonotype turned up many times. This rearrangement joins TRBV2 to TRBJ1-1; D uncertain. V lost 6 bases and J 3 bases, leaving 14 bases between the germline ends. There are 14 residues in the CDR3. The germline V gene encodes CDR1 SNHLY and CDR2 FYNNEI. The CDR3 coding sequence is TGTGCCAGCAGGCGAACTCGGGAGTACACTGAAGCTTTCTTT. As protein: CASRRTREYTEAFF. The full variable domain, rest sourced from reference TRBV2 and TRBJ1-1, is EPEVTQTPSHQVTQMGQEVILRCVPISNHLYFYWYRQILGQKVEFLVSFYNNEISEKSEIFDDQFSVERPDGSNFTLKIRSTKLEDSAMYFCASRRTREYTEAFFGQGTRLTVV.

This clonotype was seen many times. The chain carries TRBV5-1 and TRBJ2-7, with D unresolved. CDR3 length equals 14 residues. Germline CDR1 and CDR2: SGHRS and YFSETQ. V lost 0 bases and J lost 2, with 9 bases in between. CDR3 DNA: TGCGCCAGCAGCTTGGTGGATGGCACCTACGAGCAGTACTTC. Amino acids: CASSLVDGTYEQYF.

This clonotype was seen a single time. V gene TRBV12-3 or TRBV12-4 combines with J gene TRBJ2-3; 16 bases agree with TRBD2. Trimming removed 5 bases from V and 9 bases from J; junction bases left unmatched: 11. This CDR3 is 17 amino acids long. The CDR3 loop reads CASSVGLAGGTMGTQYF. The CDR3 DNA sequence: TGTGCCAGCAGTGTGGGACTAGCGGGAGGGACCATGGGGACGCAGTATTTT.

This clonotype was counted ten times or more. This chain uses TRBV10-3 with TRBJ1-3, with D tentatively TRBD1 (6 bases). V lost 4 bases and J 3 bases, leaving 16 bases between the germline ends. This CDR3 region has 16 residues. Germline CDR1 reads ENHRY; CDR2 reads SYGVKD. In nucleotides, the CDR3 is TGTGCCATCAGTGCCGTCGGGGGGGCGAGTGGAAACACCATATATTTT. Amino acids: CAISAVGGASGNTIYF.

This clonotype was detected only a few times. The chain combines TRBV19 with TRBJ2-1; possible D gene TRBD2, 6 bases. Looked up from germline, CDR1 is LNHDA and CDR2 is SQIVND (reference sequence). The CDR3 loop spans 16 amino acids. The V gene lost 3 bases and the J gene lost 5 bases, with 17 bases spanning the gap. CDR3 DNA sequence: TGTGCCAGTAGTATCTCCGGGACTCAAATACACAATGAGCAGTTCTTC. Encoded protein: CASSISGTQIHNEQFF.

This chain links TRBV20-1 with TRBJ1-2; tentative D call: TRBD1 (6 bases). Germline loops: CDR1 DFQATT, CDR2 SNEGSKA (reference sequence). The CDR3 is 16 amino acids. V was trimmed by 0 bases and J by 1 base, leaving 15 bases between them. CDR3 loop: CSAREGQGSGNYGYTF. In DNA form, the CDR3 reads TGCAGTGCTAGAGAAGGGCAGGGGTCGGGTAACTATGGCTACACCTTC.

The V call is TRBV20-1, the J call TRBJ2-2; either TRBD1 or TRBD2 may supply D (7 bases each). The length of the CDR3 is 15 residues. Germline V gene lookup returns CDR1 DFQATT and CDR2 SNEGSKA (reference sequence). Trimming left V 5 bases short and J 5 bases short, with 18 bases between. CDR3 nucleotides: TGCAGTGCTGTCAGGCGGGAGACAGGGACCGGGGAGCTGTTTTTT. Translating it yields CSAVRRETGTGELFF.

Turning to this clonotype: This may be a read error: a much more frequent sequence differs by one nucleotide. CDR3: CASSAGQSGEQFF. The DNA of the CDR3 is TGTGCCAGCAGTGCGGGGCAGTCGGGCGAGCAGTTCTTC. The chain joins TRBV2 to TRBJ2-1; D tentatively reads TRBD1 or TRBD2 (5 bases each). The CDR3 length is 13 residues. V dropped 4 bases and J dropped 10 bases, with 14 bases sitting between them. Germline V gives CDR1 SNHLY, CDR2 FYNNEI.